The clone carrying this TCR beta chain ranks as medium-sized. The antigen is not known. The sample originates from a study of OX40 agonist ivuxolimab in advanced cancers. The wider study: Ivuxolimab, an agonist antibody against OX40 (CD134), was given to patients. Patients received intravenous ivuxolimab every 2 weeks at 0.01 to 10 mg/kg. General study points: The study observed clonal expansion of CD4+ and CD8+ blood T cells by week 6 at 0.1 to 3.0 mg/kg.

J was trimmed by 0 bases and V by 5 bases; bases with no gene match: 4. CDR1 and CDR2 from the germline V gene are SGHVS and FNYEAQ. CDR3 size: 15 residues. Clones were read by immunoSEQ multiplex PCR, and TCRdb kept only the in-frame ones, dropping some. Among under 55,000 clones listed, 65% to 90% were seen once. Material: CD4+ or CD8+ T cells sorted from blood, obtained in a trial of the OX40 agonist ivuxolimab. This chain joins TRBV7-6 and TRBJ1-1; 9 bases are shared with TRBD1. The sequence came from an adult with an advanced solid tumor such as melanoma, head and neck, liver or kidney cancer. CDR3 sequence reads: CASSQGQGMNTEAFF. The CDR3 DNA sequence: TGTGCCAGCAGCCAAGGACAGGGGATGAACACTGAAGCTTTCTTT. The variable domain in full, completed from reference TRBV7-6 and TRBJ1-1, reads GAGVSQSPRYKVTKRGQDVALRCDPISGHVSLYWYRQALGQGPEFLTYFNYEAQQDKSGLPNDRFSAERPEGSISTLTIQRTEQRDSAMYRCASSQGQGMNTEAFFGQGTRLTVV.